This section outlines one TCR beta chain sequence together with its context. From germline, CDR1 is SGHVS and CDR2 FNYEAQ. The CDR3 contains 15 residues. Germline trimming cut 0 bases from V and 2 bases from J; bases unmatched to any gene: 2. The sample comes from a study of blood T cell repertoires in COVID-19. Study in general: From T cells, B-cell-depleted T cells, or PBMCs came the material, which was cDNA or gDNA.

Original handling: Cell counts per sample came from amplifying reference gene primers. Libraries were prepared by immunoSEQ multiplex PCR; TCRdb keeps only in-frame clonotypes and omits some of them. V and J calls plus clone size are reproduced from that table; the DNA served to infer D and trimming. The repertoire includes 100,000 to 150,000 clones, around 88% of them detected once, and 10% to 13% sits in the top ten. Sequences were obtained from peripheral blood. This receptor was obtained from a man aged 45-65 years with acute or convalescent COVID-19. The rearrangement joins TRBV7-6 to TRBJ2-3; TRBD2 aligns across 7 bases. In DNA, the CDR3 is TGTGCCAGCAGCTTAGCGGGAGGGGTCACAGATACGCAGTATTTT. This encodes CASSLAGGVTDTQYF.